The rows below give T cell receptor beta chains drawn from one sample of a study of T cell responses to AZD1222 COVID-19 vaccine. Sequencing was performed with immunoSEQ multiplex PCR; in TCRdb, only in-frame clones are kept and a portion is missing. The sample records more than 95,000 clones, around 85% being singletons. This sample comprised peripheral blood, obtained 28 days after the second AZD1222 dose. These receptors were obtained from an adult who received the AZD1222 COVID-19 vaccine. CDR3s include the opening cysteine and the closing phenylalanine or tryptophan. Fields, in order: V gene, J gene, D gene, clone size, CDR3 DNA, CDR3 protein. D genes are given only for firm matches. Only some rows state a clone size, as once, few, many or a class for expanded clones.

V gene: TRBV19; J gene: TRBJ2-4; D gene: TRBD2; clone size: NA; CDR3 DNA: TGTGCCAGTAGTCCCATTAGCGGGGGGGCCCAGTACATTCAGTACTTC; CDR3 protein: CASSPISGGAQYIQYF
V gene: TRBV18; J gene: TRBJ2-7; D gene: TRBD1; clone size: NA; CDR3 DNA: TGTGCCAGCTCACCTCCGGGACAGGCCTACTACGAGCAGTACTTC; CDR3 protein: CASSPPGQAYYEQYF
V gene: TRBV5-1; J gene: TRBJ2-3; D gene: NA; clone size: NA; CDR3 DNA: TGCGCCAGCAGCTTGGGCTCGGTGGGGGGCTGGGATACGCAGTATTTT; CDR3 protein: CASSLGSVGGWDTQYF
V gene: TRBV6-1; J gene: TRBJ1-5; D gene: NA; clone size: NA; CDR3 DNA: TGTGCCAGCAGTGATTGGACCTATGGGAATCAGCCCCAGCATTTT; CDR3 protein: CASSDWTYGNQPQHF
V gene: TRBV5-5; J gene: TRBJ1-6; D gene: NA; clone size: NA; CDR3 DNA: TGTGCCAGCGGACAGAGCTCCTATAATTCACCCCTCCACTTT; CDR3 protein: CASGQSSYNSPLHF
V gene: TRBV7-8; J gene: TRBJ2-7; D gene: TRBD1; clone size: once; CDR3 DNA: TGTGCCAGCAAGACAGGGGAGTACGAGCAGTACTTC; CDR3 protein: CASKTGEYEQYF
V gene: TRBV7-9; J gene: TRBJ1-4; D gene: NA; clone size: NA; CDR3 DNA: TGTGCCAGCAGCTTAGAGCAATGGAGGGAAAAACTGTTTTTT; CDR3 protein: CASSLEQWREKLFF
V gene: TRBV28; J gene: TRBJ2-3; D gene: NA; clone size: NA; CDR3 DNA: TGTGCCAGCAGTTTATTGGGGACCGATACAGATACGCAGTATTTT; CDR3 protein: CASSLLGTDTDTQYF
V gene: TRBV18; J gene: TRBJ2-7; D gene: NA; clone size: once; CDR3 DNA: TGTGCCAGCTCGCCGGGACGGGTGAGCTCCTACGAGCAGTACTTC; CDR3 protein: CASSPGRVSSYEQYF
V gene: TRBV11-2; J gene: TRBJ2-1; D gene: NA; clone size: NA; CDR3 DNA: TGTGCCAGCAGCCCTAGCGATGAGCAGTTCTTC; CDR3 protein: CASSPSDEQFF
V gene: TRBV7-7; J gene: TRBJ1-4; D gene: NA; clone size: NA; CDR3 DNA: TGTGCCAGCAGCCGACGTGAACGTGAAAAACTGTTTTTT; CDR3 protein: CASSRREREKLFF
V gene: TRBV5-1; J gene: TRBJ1-1; D gene: NA; clone size: NA; CDR3 DNA: TGCGCCAGCAGCTTGGCCTACAAGAGCACTGAAGCTTTCTTT; CDR3 protein: CASSLAYKSTEAFF
V gene: TRBV19; J gene: TRBJ2-1; D gene: TRBD2; clone size: NA; CDR3 DNA: TGTGCCAGTATTCCTGCGGGAGGTGAGCAGTTCTTC; CDR3 protein: CASIPAGGEQFF
V gene: TRBV2; J gene: TRBJ2-5; D gene: TRBD2; clone size: NA; CDR3 DNA: TGTGCCAGCAGTACTAGCGGGCGACAAGAGACCCAGTACTTC; CDR3 protein: CASSTSGRQETQYF
V gene: TRBV5-1; J gene: TRBJ2-7; D gene: NA; clone size: once; CDR3 DNA: TGCGCCAGCAGTCAGGGGTCCTACGAGCAGTACTTC; CDR3 protein: CASSQGSYEQYF
V gene: TRBV6-5; J gene: TRBJ2-1; D gene: NA; clone size: NA; CDR3 DNA: TGTGCCAGCAGTTACACGCCGGGCCCCTACAATGAGCAGTTCTTC; CDR3 protein: CASSYTPGPYNEQFF
V gene: TRBV25-1; J gene: TRBJ1-1; D gene: NA; clone size: NA; CDR3 DNA: TGTGCCAGCAGGGGGGGGACTGAAGCTTTCTTT; CDR3 protein: CASRGGTEAFF
V gene: TRBV28; J gene: TRBJ2-7; D gene: TRBD1; clone size: NA; CDR3 DNA: TGTGCCAGCAGTTTGGGGACAGTTCACGAGCAGTACTTC; CDR3 protein: CASSLGTVHEQYF
V gene: TRBV2; J gene: TRBJ1-1; D gene: NA; clone size: once; CDR3 DNA: TGTGCCAGCACAGCACTGAGCACTGAAGCTTTCTTT; CDR3 protein: CASTALSTEAFF
V gene: TRBV6-2/TRBV6-3; J gene: TRBJ2-7; D gene: NA; clone size: NA; CDR3 DNA: TGTGCCAGCAGCTCACAAACCTACGAGCAGTACTTC; CDR3 protein: CASSSQTYEQYF
V gene: TRBV5-6; J gene: TRBJ1-6; D gene: NA; clone size: NA; CDR3 DNA: TGTGCCAGCAGCTTGGGACAGGCCCTTAATTCACCCCTCCACTTT; CDR3 protein: CASSLGQALNSPLHF
V gene: TRBV3-1/TRBV3-2; J gene: TRBJ1-1; D gene: TRBD1; clone size: NA; CDR3 DNA: TGTGCCAGCAGCCCGACAGGGGATGGCACTGAAGCTTTCTTT; CDR3 protein: CASSPTGDGTEAFF
V gene: TRBV6-5; J gene: TRBJ1-4; D gene: NA; clone size: few; CDR3 DNA: TGTGCCACTGAATTAGGAGGTAATGAAAAACTGTTTTTT; CDR3 protein: CATELGGNEKLFF
V gene: TRBV5-5; J gene: TRBJ2-5; D gene: NA; clone size: NA; CDR3 DNA: TGTGCCAGCACCCCCCACCGGGACACCCAAGAGACCCAGTACTTC; CDR3 protein: CASTPHRDTQETQYF
V gene: TRBV13; J gene: TRBJ1-2; D gene: TRBD1; clone size: NA; CDR3 DNA: TGTGCCAGCAGCCTCGGGACAGATGGCTACACCTTC; CDR3 protein: CASSLGTDGYTF
V gene: TRBV30; J gene: TRBJ2-1; D gene: TRBD2; clone size: NA; CDR3 DNA: TGTGCCTGGAGTGTACGGAGCGGGAGCTACAATGAGCAGTTCTTC; CDR3 protein: CAWSVRSGSYNEQFF
V gene: TRBV4-1; J gene: TRBJ1-5; D gene: TRBD1; clone size: NA; CDR3 DNA: TGCGCCAGCAGCCAAGTACAGGGGCAGCCCCAGCATTTT; CDR3 protein: CASSQVQGQPQHF
V gene: TRBV29-1; J gene: TRBJ2-1; D gene: TRBD2; clone size: NA; CDR3 DNA: TGCAGCGTTTCAGGCGGGGGGTTCAGCAATGAGCAGTTCTTC; CDR3 protein: CSVSGGGFSNEQFF
V gene: TRBV6-5; J gene: TRBJ1-5; D gene: TRBD1; clone size: once; CDR3 DNA: TGTGCCAGCAGTTACTCGCAGGGGGCAGGCAATCAGCCCCAGCATTTT; CDR3 protein: CASSYSQGAGNQPQHF
V gene: TRBV7-8; J gene: TRBJ1-5; D gene: TRBD1; clone size: NA; CDR3 DNA: TGTGCCAGCAGCTTAGGGGACAGGGGGCATAGCAATCAGCCCCAGCATTTT; CDR3 protein: CASSLGDRGHSNQPQHF
V gene: TRBV6-5; J gene: TRBJ1-4; D gene: NA; clone size: NA; CDR3 DNA: TGTGCCAGCAGTTTCCCAGGGAGACGAGACGAAAAACTGTTTTTT; CDR3 protein: CASSFPGRRDEKLFF
V gene: TRBV6-5; J gene: TRBJ1-6; D gene: NA; clone size: NA; CDR3 DNA: TGTGCCAGCAGGAGGGAGGATACTAATTCACCCCTCCACTTT; CDR3 protein: CASRREDTNSPLHF
V gene: TRBV12-3/TRBV12-4; J gene: TRBJ1-2; D gene: NA; clone size: NA; CDR3 DNA: TGTGCCAGCTACGCCGGAGTCTATGGCTACACCTTC; CDR3 protein: CASYAGVYGYTF
V gene: TRBV19; J gene: TRBJ2-3; D gene: NA; clone size: NA; CDR3 DNA: TGTGCCAGTAGTATCCCGAGGGGCACAGATACGCAGTATTTT; CDR3 protein: CASSIPRGTDTQYF
V gene: TRBV2; J gene: TRBJ2-2; D gene: NA; clone size: once; CDR3 DNA: TGTGCCAGCAGGGGGGACATGAACACCGGGGAGCTGTTTTTT; CDR3 protein: CASRGDMNTGELFF
V gene: TRBV3-1/TRBV3-2; J gene: TRBJ1-1; D gene: TRBD1; clone size: NA; CDR3 DNA: TGTGCCAGCAGCCAAGATCGGGGGACAGGGGTCAGGGGTGGTGAAGCTTTCTTT; CDR3 protein: CASSQDRGTGVRGGEAFF
V gene: TRBV5-4; J gene: TRBJ1-4; D gene: TRBD1; clone size: NA; CDR3 DNA: TGTGCCAGCAGCTTGACAGGGGTCACTAATGAAAAACTGTTTTTT; CDR3 protein: CASSLTGVTNEKLFF
V gene: TRBV5-1; J gene: TRBJ1-2; D gene: TRBD1; clone size: NA; CDR3 DNA: TGCGCCAGCAGCTTTACAGGGGTGGAGGGCTACACCTTC; CDR3 protein: CASSFTGVEGYTF
V gene: TRBV19; J gene: TRBJ1-5; D gene: TRBD1; clone size: NA; CDR3 DNA: TGTGCCAGTAGTACAGGGACAGGGGACAGTGGGAATCAGCCCCAGCATTTT; CDR3 protein: CASSTGTGDSGNQPQHF
V gene: TRBV6-5; J gene: TRBJ1-2; D gene: TRBD1; clone size: NA; CDR3 DNA: TGTGCCAGCAGAAAGACAGGGACAAACTATGGCTACACCTTC; CDR3 protein: CASRKTGTNYGYTF
V gene: TRBV29-1; J gene: TRBJ2-2; D gene: NA; clone size: once; CDR3 DNA: TGCAGCGTTGAAGGGCATGCGAACACCGGGGAGCTGTTTTTT; CDR3 protein: CSVEGHANTGELFF
V gene: TRBV3-1/TRBV3-2; J gene: TRBJ2-5; D gene: TRBD2; clone size: NA; CDR3 DNA: TGTGCCAGCAGGCGTACTAGCGGGGGGGTATTTGAGACCCAGTACTTC; CDR3 protein: CASRRTSGGVFETQYF
V gene: TRBV12-5; J gene: TRBJ2-1; D gene: NA; clone size: NA; CDR3 DNA: TGTGCTAGTGGACTCCGAAACCCGGACAGAGCCGAGCAGTTCTTC; CDR3 protein: CASGLRNPDRAEQFF
V gene: TRBV6-4; J gene: TRBJ2-1; D gene: TRBD1; clone size: NA; CDR3 DNA: TGTGCCAGCAGCAGGTTGTCAGGGGGCGCCTACAGGGATGAGCAGTTCTTC; CDR3 protein: CASSRLSGGAYRDEQFF
V gene: TRBV19; J gene: TRBJ1-6; D gene: TRBD1; clone size: NA; CDR3 DNA: TGTGCCAGTAGCCTCGGACAGGGGGTAGGTTCACCCCTCCACTTT; CDR3 protein: CASSLGQGVGSPLHF
V gene: TRBV15; J gene: TRBJ2-3; D gene: NA; clone size: NA; CDR3 DNA: TGTGCCACCAGCAGCACCGGGGACCGCACAGATACGCAGTATTTT; CDR3 protein: CATSSTGDRTDTQYF
V gene: TRBV4-1; J gene: TRBJ1-6; D gene: NA; clone size: many; CDR3 DNA: TGCGCCAGCAGCCAAGAGGGCGGGCGGACCCTCCACTTT; CDR3 protein: CASSQEGGRTLHF
V gene: TRBV6-5; J gene: TRBJ1-2; D gene: TRBD1; clone size: NA; CDR3 DNA: TGTGCCAGCAGTTTCGGGACAGCACCTAACTATGGCTACACCTTC; CDR3 protein: CASSFGTAPNYGYTF
V gene: TRBV7-9; J gene: TRBJ1-2; D gene: NA; clone size: once; CDR3 DNA: TGTGCCAGCAGCTTAGCGGGGGCGTCAAACTATGGCTACACCTTC; CDR3 protein: CASSLAGASNYGYTF
V gene: TRBV27; J gene: TRBJ1-5; D gene: NA; clone size: NA; CDR3 DNA: TGTGCCAGCGGGGGGTCGGGCGCATGGCAGCCCCAGCATTTT; CDR3 protein: CASGGSGAWQPQHF
V gene: TRBV7-6; J gene: TRBJ2-2; D gene: NA; clone size: NA; CDR3 DNA: TGTGCCAGCAGCCCAAGGGTGCTAGCGAACACCGGGGAGCTGTTTTTT; CDR3 protein: CASSPRVLANTGELFF
V gene: TRBV7-3; J gene: TRBJ2-3; D gene: NA; clone size: NA; CDR3 DNA: TGTGCCAGCAGCTTAACGGGGGGGCACGGAGATACGCAGTATTTT; CDR3 protein: CASSLTGGHGDTQYF
V gene: TRBV3-1/TRBV3-2; J gene: TRBJ2-7; D gene: NA; clone size: NA; CDR3 DNA: TGTGCCAGCAGCCTACTCTACAAGGAGCAGTACTTC; CDR3 protein: CASSLLYKEQYF
V gene: TRBV6-6; J gene: TRBJ1-2; D gene: TRBD1; clone size: NA; CDR3 DNA: TGTGCCAGCAGTTCCTTGGGACAGGGGGTCGGTGGCTACACCTTC; CDR3 protein: CASSSLGQGVGGYTF
V gene: TRBV4-2; J gene: TRBJ1-1; D gene: NA; clone size: NA; CDR3 DNA: TGTGCCAGCAGCCCCTTCCTAAGTGGGGACACTGAAGCTTTCTTT; CDR3 protein: CASSPFLSGDTEAFF
V gene: TRBV14; J gene: TRBJ1-2; D gene: TRBD1; clone size: NA; CDR3 DNA: TGTGCCAGCAGCCAAGATCAAGGAGGGACAGGTGGCTACACCTTC; CDR3 protein: CASSQDQGGTGGYTF
V gene: TRBV28; J gene: TRBJ2-7; D gene: NA; clone size: NA; CDR3 DNA: TGTGCCAGCAACGGGGGATTTCCAAAGTCGATGTACGAGCAGTACTTC; CDR3 protein: CASNGGFPKSMYEQYF
V gene: TRBV6-5; J gene: TRBJ2-7; D gene: TRBD1; clone size: NA; CDR3 DNA: TGTGCCAGCAGGAAGGGACAGGAGGCTTACGAGCAGTACTTC; CDR3 protein: CASRKGQEAYEQYF
V gene: TRBV11-1; J gene: TRBJ2-7; D gene: NA; clone size: NA; CDR3 DNA: TGTGCCAGCAGCGCCGGGACGGCCACCTACGAGCAGTACTTC; CDR3 protein: CASSAGTATYEQYF
V gene: TRBV14; J gene: TRBJ1-1; D gene: TRBD1; clone size: NA; CDR3 DNA: TGTGCCAGCAGCCAAGATAGGACAGGGGGGGCGGCCACTGAAGCTTTCTTT; CDR3 protein: CASSQDRTGGAATEAFF